This passage covers 10 T cell receptor beta chains from one sample sequenced in a study of T cells after yellow fever vaccination. TCRdb re-called the 5' RACE reads with MiXCR, one entry per CDR3 protein. The table has about 630,000 distinct CDR3 sequences, around an eighth seen once; the top ten hold 14% to 15%. Sequenced here: PBMCs, sampled on the day of the yellow fever booster vaccination. The receptors come from a man aged 25 to 40 who received the YFV17D yellow fever vaccine.

This chain uses TRBV20-1 with TRBJ1-1, with TRBD1 as a possible D gene (5 bases). Trimming pared 0 bases from V and 3 bases from J, leaving 17 bases between. The CDR3 sequence is 16 residues long. Germline V gene lookup returns CDR1 DFQATT and CDR2 SNEGSKA (reference sequence). The chain's CDR3 is CSARDLMVGGDTEAFF. The CDR3 nucleotides are TGCAGTGCTAGAGATCTTATGGTCGGGGGGGACACTGAAGCTTTCTTT.

This clonotype was seen more than once but under ten times. The V and J genes are TRBV11-2 and TRBJ2-5; 10 nucleotides match TRBD2. Germline values: CDR1 SGHAT, CDR2 FQNNGV. J gave up 5 bases and V 5 bases, and 2 bases lay outside the gene matches. The CDR3 consists of 13 residues. The CDR3 DNA reads as TGTGCCAGCAGCGGTAGCGGGAGGGAGACCCAGTACTTC. This encodes CASSGSGRETQYF.

The rearrangement joins TRBV7-2 to TRBJ2-5; TRBD2 is a possible D gene (6 bases). This CDR3 is 14 amino acids long. V shed 8 bases and J shed 5 bases, with 18 bases lying between them. Germline-derived CDR1 and CDR2 are SGHTA and FQGNSA. Here the CDR3 DNA reads TGTGCCAGCGCCGTAGCACTAGCAATGGAGACCCAGTACTTC. This gives the protein CASAVALAMETQYF.

The chain has TRBV15 and TRBJ2-4, with D possibly being TRBD1 (5 bases). The CDR3 contains 16 residues. CDR1 is LNHNV and CDR2 is YYDKDF in the germline V gene (reference sequence). V was clipped by 2 bases and J by 0 bases, with 11 bases between them. The CDR3 bases are TGTGCCACCAGCAGAACTCAGGGCCTAGCCAAAAACATTCAGTACTTC. This encodes CATSRTQGLAKNIQYF. Using reference TRBV15 and TRBJ2-4 for the parts outside the CDR3, the full variable domain is DAMVIQNPRYQVTQFGKPVTLSCSQTLNHNVMYWYQQKSSQAPKLLFHYYDKDFNNEADTPDNFQSRRPNTSFCFLDIRSPGLGDTAMYLCATSRTQGLAKNIQYFGAGTRLSVL.

This clonotype was picked up a small number of times. V is TRBV7-2 and J is TRBJ2-3, with D perhaps matching TRBD2 (6 bases). V was shortened by 7 bases and J by 6 bases, with 20 bases between the two germline ends. Germline lookup yields CDR1 SGHTA and CDR2 FQGNSA. The length of the CDR3 is 15 residues. The CDR3 bases are TGTGCCAGCACCCATTCCGGGAGTGGGGGGGATACGCAGTATTTT. Protein: CASTHSGSGGDTQYF. Full variable domain (rest looked up from reference TRBV7-2 and TRBJ2-3): GAGVSQSPSNKVTEKGKDVELRCDPISGHTALYWYRQSLGQGLEFLIYFQGNSAPDKSGLPSDRFSAERTGGSVSTLTIQRTQQEDSAVYLCASTHSGSGGDTQYFGPGTRLTVL.

This clonotype was observed a handful of times. One end of the junction does not line up with germline, which may come from a read error. This rearrangement joins TRBV3-1 to TRBJ2-7, with D perhaps TRBD2 (5 bases). CDR1 is LGHDT and CDR2 is YNNKEL in the germline V gene (reference sequence). The CDR3 loop spans 15 amino acids. CDR3 in amino acids: CASSQGREGHYEQYF. In nucleotides, the CDR3 is TGTGCCAGCAGCCAAGGTCGGGAAGGCCACTACGAGCAATACTTC.

A few counts support this clonotype. The chain combines TRBV11-2 with TRBJ2-7, with 11 bases lining up with TRBD1. Per germline, CDR1 SGHAT and CDR2 FQNNGV. This CDR3 is 18 amino acids long. V lost 2 bases to trimming and J lost 1 base; unmatched junction nucleotides: 10. The CDR3 region is CASSLRRTGGVTSYEQYF. The CDR3, as DNA: TGTGCCAGCAGCTTAAGGCGGACAGGGGGCGTTACTTCCTACGAGCAGTACTTC. Complete variable domain (other parts from reference TRBV11-2 and TRBJ2-7): EAGVAQSPRYKIIEKRQSVAFWCNPISGHATLYWYQQILGQGPKLLIQFQNNGVVDDSQLPKDRFSAERLKGVDSTLKIQPAKLEDSAVYLCASSLRRTGGVTSYEQYFGPGTRLTVT.

This sequence joins TRBV27 and TRBJ1-1, with D maybe TRBD1 (6 bases). The CDR3 is 14 amino acids. With 6 bases removed from V and 7 bases from J, the gap between germline ends came to 18 bases. The germline V gene has CDR1 MNHEY and CDR2 SMNVEV (reference sequence). CDR3 residues: CASRQLGGQNEAFF. The CDR3, as DNA: TGTGCCAGCAGACAATTGGGGGGGCAGAATGAAGCTTTCTTT.

This clonotype was found a few times. CDR3 sequence: CASSLAGVFQETQYF. The CDR3, as DNA: TGTGCCAGCAGCTTAGCGGGGGTGTTTCAAGAGACCCAGTACTTC. The J gene is TRBJ2-5, the V gene TRBV7-2; D is tentatively TRBD1 or TRBD2 (5 bases each). The ends were cut back, 0 bases at V and 2 bases at J, with 10 bases in the middle. Germline values: CDR1 SGHTA, CDR2 FQGNSA. The CDR3 sequence is 15 residues long.

This clonotype occurred a few times. This chain uses TRBV10-3 with TRBJ2-1, with 10 nucleotides matching TRBD2. This CDR3 is 15 amino acids long. CDR1 is ENHRY and CDR2 is SYGVKD in the germline V gene. V shed 10 bases, J shed 3 bases, and the junction held 9 bases outside the gene matches. CDR3 DNA: TGTGCCACCACATTAGCGGGAGGCCACTACAATGAGCAGTTCTTC. This translates into CATTLAGGHYNEQFF.